Below, one TCR beta chain is given with its context. The data were obtained in a study of blood T cell repertoires in COVID-19. The overall study: Samples came from the United States, Italy and Spain, spanning acute and convalescent COVID-19. Nucleic acid was either cDNA or gDNA, and it came from T cells, B-cell-depleted T cells, or PBMCs.

As originally analysed: Estimates of nucleated cell counts were drawn from the amplification of reference gene primers. Measured with immunoSEQ multiplex PCR; TCRdb has only the in-frame clones, and not every one. Clonal size and the V and J genes are those of that table, whereas D and trimming came from the DNA. The profile shows around 230,000 clones, 70% to 85% of them singletons. The CDR3 has 13 residues. V lost 7 bases and J 2 bases, leaving 11 bases between the germline ends. From germline, CDR1 is SNHLY and CDR2 FYNNEI. The TCR originated in a woman aged 80 or over with acute or convalescent COVID-19. The V and J genes are TRBV2 and TRBJ1-2; weak D call: TRBD1 (6 bases). Sequencing was done on a sample of peripheral blood. CDR3 sequence reads: CASTNQGNYGYTF. In nucleotides, the CDR3 is TGTGCCAGCACCAATCAGGGGAACTATGGCTACACCTTC.